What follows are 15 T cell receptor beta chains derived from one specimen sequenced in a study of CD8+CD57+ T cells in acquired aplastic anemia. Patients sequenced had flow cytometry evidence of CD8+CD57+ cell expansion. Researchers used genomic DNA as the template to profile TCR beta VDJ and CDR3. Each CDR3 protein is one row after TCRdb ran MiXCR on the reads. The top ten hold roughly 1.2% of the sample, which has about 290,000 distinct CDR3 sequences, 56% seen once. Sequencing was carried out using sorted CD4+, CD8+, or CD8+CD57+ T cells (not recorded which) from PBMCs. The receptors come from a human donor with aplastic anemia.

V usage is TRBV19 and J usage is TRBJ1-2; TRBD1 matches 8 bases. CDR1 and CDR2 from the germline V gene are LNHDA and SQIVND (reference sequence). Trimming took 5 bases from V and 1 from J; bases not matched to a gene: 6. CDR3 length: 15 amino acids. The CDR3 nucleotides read TGTGCCAGTAGTCCTCAGGGGGCGCTTAACTATGGCTACACCTTC. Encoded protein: CASSPQGALNYGYTF.

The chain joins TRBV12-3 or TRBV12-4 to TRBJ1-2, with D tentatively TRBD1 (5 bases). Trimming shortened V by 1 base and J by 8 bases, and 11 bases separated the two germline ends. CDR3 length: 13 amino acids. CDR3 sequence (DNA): TGTGCCAGCAGTTTAGGAGAGGGGTCGGGCTACACCTTC. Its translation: CASSLGEGSGYTF.

Written as DNA, the CDR3 is TGTGCCATCAGTGATCTACTAGCGGGAGGGCGGGACACCGGGGAGCTGTTTTTT. Its translation: CAISDLLAGGRDTGELFF. V gene TRBV10-3 combines with J gene TRBJ2-2; TRBD2 aligns across 13 bases. Germline CDR1 is ENHRY and CDR2 is SYGVKD. CDR3 length: 18 residues. The V and J ends lost 3 bases and 3 bases, in that order; junction bases with no gene match: 7.

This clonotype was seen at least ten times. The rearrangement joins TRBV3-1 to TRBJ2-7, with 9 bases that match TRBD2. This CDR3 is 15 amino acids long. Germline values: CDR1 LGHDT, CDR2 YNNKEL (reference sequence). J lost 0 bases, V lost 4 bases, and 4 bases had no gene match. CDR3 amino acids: CASSRVSGGSYEQYF. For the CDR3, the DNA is TGTGCCAGCAGCCGGGTTAGCGGGGGCTCCTACGAGCAGTACTTC.

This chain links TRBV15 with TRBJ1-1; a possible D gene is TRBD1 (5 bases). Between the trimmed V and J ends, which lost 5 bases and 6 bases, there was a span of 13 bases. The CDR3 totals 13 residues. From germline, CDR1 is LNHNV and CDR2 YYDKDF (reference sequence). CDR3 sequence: CATSGRGTAEAFF. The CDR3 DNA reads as TGTGCCACCAGCGGGAGGGGCACGGCTGAAGCTTTCTTT.

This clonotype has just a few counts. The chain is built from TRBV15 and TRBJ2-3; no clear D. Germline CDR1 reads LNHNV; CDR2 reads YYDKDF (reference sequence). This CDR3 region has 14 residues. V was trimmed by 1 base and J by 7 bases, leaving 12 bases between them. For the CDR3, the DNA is TGTGCCACCAGCAGAGGATCCACGATGAATACGCAGTATTTT. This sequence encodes CATSRGSTMNTQYF. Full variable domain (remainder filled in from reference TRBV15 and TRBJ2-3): DAMVIQNPRYQVTQFGKPVTLSCSQTLNHNVMYWYQQKSSQAPKLLFHYYDKDFNNEADTPDNFQSRRPNTSFCFLDIRSPGLGDTAMYLCATSRGSTMNTQYFGPGTRLTVL.

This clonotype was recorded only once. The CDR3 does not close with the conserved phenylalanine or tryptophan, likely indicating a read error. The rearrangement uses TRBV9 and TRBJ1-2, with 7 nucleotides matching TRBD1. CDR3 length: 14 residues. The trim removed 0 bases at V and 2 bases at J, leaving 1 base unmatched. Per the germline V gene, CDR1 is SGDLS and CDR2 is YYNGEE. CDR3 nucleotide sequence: TGTGCCAGCAGCGTAGACAGGGGAAACTATGGCTACACCTAC. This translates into CASSVDRGNYGYTY.

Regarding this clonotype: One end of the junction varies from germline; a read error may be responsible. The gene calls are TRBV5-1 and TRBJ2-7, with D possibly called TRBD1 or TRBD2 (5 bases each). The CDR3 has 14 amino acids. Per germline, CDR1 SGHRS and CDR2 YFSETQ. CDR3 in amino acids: CASSARQCLPRRDF. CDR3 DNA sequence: TGCGCCAGCAGCGCCCGACAGTGCTTACCTCGGCGGGACTTC. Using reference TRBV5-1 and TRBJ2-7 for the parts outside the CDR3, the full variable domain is KAGVTQTPRYLIKTRGQQVTLSCSPISGHRSVSWYQQTPGQGLQFLFEYFSETQRNKGNFPGRFSGRQFSNSRSEMNVSTLELGDSALYLCASSARQCLPRRDFGPGTRLTVT.

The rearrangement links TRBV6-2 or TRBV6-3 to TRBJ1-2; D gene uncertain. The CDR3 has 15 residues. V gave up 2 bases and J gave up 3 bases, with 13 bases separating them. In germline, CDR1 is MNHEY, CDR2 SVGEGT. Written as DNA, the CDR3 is TGTGCCAGCAGTTACGGGCAGACGTATCACTATGGCTACACCTTC. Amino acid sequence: CASSYGQTYHYGYTF.

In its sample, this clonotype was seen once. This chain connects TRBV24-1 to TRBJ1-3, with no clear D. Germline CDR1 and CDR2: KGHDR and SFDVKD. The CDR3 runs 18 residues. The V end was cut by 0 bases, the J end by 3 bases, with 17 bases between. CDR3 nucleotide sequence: TGTGCCACCAGTGATTTGCCTGACAAGCTGACCTTTGGAAACACCATATATTTT. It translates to CATSDLPDKLTFGNTIYF.

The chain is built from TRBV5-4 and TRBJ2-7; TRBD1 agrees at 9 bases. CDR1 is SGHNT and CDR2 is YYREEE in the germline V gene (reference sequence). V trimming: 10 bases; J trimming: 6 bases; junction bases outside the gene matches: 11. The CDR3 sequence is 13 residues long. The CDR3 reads CAVSGTGFTEQYF. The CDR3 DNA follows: TGTGCCGTCTCCGGGACAGGGTTTACCGAGCAGTACTTC.

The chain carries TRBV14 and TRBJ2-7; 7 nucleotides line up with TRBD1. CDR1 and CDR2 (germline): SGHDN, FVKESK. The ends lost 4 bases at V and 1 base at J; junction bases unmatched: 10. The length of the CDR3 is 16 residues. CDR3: CASSREPGQFSYEQYF. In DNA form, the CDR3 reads TGTGCCAGCAGCCGAGAACCGGGACAGTTTTCCTACGAGCAGTACTTC.

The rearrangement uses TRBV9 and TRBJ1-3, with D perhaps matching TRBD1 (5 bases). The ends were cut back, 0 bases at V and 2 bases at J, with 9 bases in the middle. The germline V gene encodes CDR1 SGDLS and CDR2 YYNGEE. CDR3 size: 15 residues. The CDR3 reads CASSVGGSAGNTIYF. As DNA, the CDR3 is TGTGCCAGCAGCGTAGGGGGGAGTGCTGGAAACACCATATATTTT.

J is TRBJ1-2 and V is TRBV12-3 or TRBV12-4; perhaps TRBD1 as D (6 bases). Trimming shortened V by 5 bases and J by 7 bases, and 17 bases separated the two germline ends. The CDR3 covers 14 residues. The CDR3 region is CASSVRVGGAGYTF. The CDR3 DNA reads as TGTGCCAGCAGTGTCAGGGTGGGGGGGGCTGGCTACACCTTC.

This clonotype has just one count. The CDR3 sequence is CAISDRTSLKPHF. CDR3 in DNA: TGTGCCATCAGTGACAGGACTTCACTTAAACCGCATTTT. This chain joins TRBV10-3 and TRBJ1-5; D unresolved. From germline, CDR1 is ENHRY and CDR2 SYGVKD. V was clipped by 3 bases and J by 15 bases, with 18 bases between them. CDR3 length: 13 amino acids.